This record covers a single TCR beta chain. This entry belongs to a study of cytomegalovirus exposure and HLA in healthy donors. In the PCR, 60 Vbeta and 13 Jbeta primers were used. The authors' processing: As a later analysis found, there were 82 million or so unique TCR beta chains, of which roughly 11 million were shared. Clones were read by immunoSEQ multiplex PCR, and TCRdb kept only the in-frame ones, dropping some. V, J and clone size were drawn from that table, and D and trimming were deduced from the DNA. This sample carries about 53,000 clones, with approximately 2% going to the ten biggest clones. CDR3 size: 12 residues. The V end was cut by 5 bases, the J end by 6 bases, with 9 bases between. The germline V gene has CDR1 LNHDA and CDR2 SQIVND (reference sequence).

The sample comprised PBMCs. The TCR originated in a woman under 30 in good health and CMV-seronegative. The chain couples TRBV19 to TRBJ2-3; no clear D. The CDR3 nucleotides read TGTGCCAGTAGTCTCCGGTGGGATACGCAGTATTTT. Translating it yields CASSLRWDTQYF.